Listed here are 5 T cell receptor beta chains from one sample, sequenced in a study of CD8 T cells in Susac syndrome. Random hexamers were used to reverse transcribe the RNA input (about 0.5 to 1 ug). TCRdb reprocessed the immunoSEQ multiplex PCR reads via MiXCR and lists one record per CDR3 protein. The sample shows about 120,000 distinct CDR3 sequences, 94% of them seen only once. Sequenced sample: CD4+ T cells from PBMCs. The receptor set was obtained from a human donor in good health.

V is TRBV7-9 and J is TRBJ1-5; possible D gene TRBD1, 6 bases. V lost 1 base, J lost 10 bases, and 14 bases lay in between. CDR1 is SEHNR, CDR2 FQNEAQ, per germline (reference sequence). The CDR3 is 14 amino acids. The chain's CDR3 is CASSLVGDGGPQHF. CDR3 coding DNA: TGTGCCAGCAGCTTAGTCGGTGACGGGGGCCCCCAGCATTTT.

This chain joins TRBV6-5 and TRBJ2-2; D is perhaps TRBD1 or TRBD2 (6 bases each). The CDR3 is 15 amino acids. Deletions cut 4 bases from V and 3 bases from J, with 12 bases between. Looked up from germline, CDR1 is MNHEY and CDR2 is SVGAGI. Written as DNA, the CDR3 is TGTGCCAGCAGTTGGGCGAGGGGGGACACCGGGGAGCTGTTTTTT. Protein: CASSWARGDTGELFF.

The chain carries TRBV6-5 and TRBJ2-1, with 10 bases lining up with TRBD2. This CDR3 comprises 16 residues. With V trimmed by 6 bases and J by 4 bases, 9 bases remained unmatched. Germline CDR1 reads MNHEY; CDR2 reads SVGAGI. CDR3 amino acids: CASSFSGLAAYNEQFF. The CDR3 region has the DNA TGTGCCAGCAGCTTCTCTGGACTAGCGGCTTACAATGAGCAGTTCTTC.

The genes are TRBV3-1 and TRBJ2-3; 9 bases are shared with TRBD1. Per germline, CDR1 LGHDT and CDR2 YNNKEL (reference sequence). The CDR3 spans 14 residues. With 7 bases clipped from V and 5 bases from J, the junction kept 7 bases outside the gene matches. CDR3 sequence (DNA): TGTGCCAGCACCGCGGGACAGGGAGAAGATACGCAGTATTTT. Its translation is CASTAGQGEDTQYF.

The rearrangement joins TRBV21-1 to TRBJ2-7. TRBV21-1 is described as a pseudogene. This CDR3 contains 14 residues. The chain's CDR3 is CASSKTPSSYEQYF. CDR3 bases: TGTGCCAGCAGCAAAACGCCGAGCTCCTACGAGCAGTACTTC.